The 16 T cell receptor beta chains below come from one sample, sequenced in a study of T-cell reconstitution after alpha-beta-depleted transplantation in children. Construction of the TCRbeta library involved unique molecular identifiers. TCRdb ran MiXCR on the PCR reads and lists one entry per CDR3 protein. The table records around 580,000 distinct CDR3 sequences, approximately 22% of them present only once. Sequences were derived from PBMCs, mostly from graft donor cells, sampled 360 days after TCRalphabeta/CD19-depleted stem cell transplant. Source of these receptors: a boy under three years old who had a stem cell transplant for acute myeloid leukemia, so the T cells may come from the graft donor.

There are many counts of this clonotype. V usage is TRBV25-1 and J usage is TRBJ2-1, with D uncertain. Germline-derived CDR1 and CDR2 are MGHDK and SYGVNS. Trimming took off 6 bases at V and 6 bases at J, with 12 bases between the two ends. There are 13 residues in the CDR3. CDR3 in DNA: TGTGCCAGCAGCAGTTCCCCCGGCAATGAGCAGTTCTTC. It yields the protein CASSSSPGNEQFF.

Only a few counts were recorded for this clonotype. The V call is TRBV12-3 or TRBV12-4, the J call TRBJ2-6, with TRBD1 identical over 8 bases. Trimming cost V 4 bases and J 0 bases; bases outside gene matches: 5. CDR3 length: 17 residues. CDR3 in DNA: TGTGCCAGCAGTTCCCAGGGGGCGCGCTCTGGGGCCAACGTCCTGACTTTC. Translation: CASSSQGARSGANVLTF.

This clonotype has ten or more counts. The chain carries TRBV15 and TRBJ1-1; the D is unclear. Germline values: CDR1 LNHNV, CDR2 YYDKDF (reference sequence). This CDR3 region has 13 residues. Trimming took 5 bases from V and 6 from J, leaving 13 bases between them. For the CDR3, the DNA is TGTGCCACCAGCTTGCGTGGGAGGGCTGAAGCTTTCTTT. It translates to CATSLRGRAEAFF.

This clonotype was detected only a few times. V usage is TRBV29-1 and J usage is TRBJ2-2, with D hard to call. The V and J ends lost 4 bases and 0 bases respectively, with 9 bases between them. This CDR3 comprises 14 residues. Germline CDR1 reads SQVTM; CDR2 reads ANQGSEA. CDR3 amino acids: CSVGHFPNTGELFF. In nucleotides, the CDR3 is TGCAGCGTTGGCCATTTCCCGAACACCGGGGAGCTGTTTTTT.

The sample holds many counts of this clonotype. The V and J genes are TRBV4-3 and TRBJ2-7; D unclear. Germline-derived CDR1 and CDR2 are LGHNA and YSLEER. CDR3 length: 15 residues. With 0 bases removed from V and 3 bases from J, the gap between germline ends came to 12 bases. CDR3 sequence (DNA): TGCGCCAGCAGCCAAGATCTCGAGACGTTCTACGAGCAGTACTTC. Encoded protein: CASSQDLETFYEQYF.

The chain has TRBV28 and TRBJ2-3, with D maybe TRBD1 (5 bases). Germline V gene lookup returns CDR1 MDHEN and CDR2 SYDVKM. Trimming stripped 8 bases from V and 7 bases from J, with 19 bases between. The CDR3 totals 14 residues. CDR3 loop: CASATPDSPHTQYF. For the CDR3, the DNA is TGTGCCAGCGCGACCCCCGACAGTCCTCATACGCAGTATTTT.

This clonotype was recorded at least ten times. The chain joins TRBV28 to TRBJ1-5; no clear D. The ends were cut back, 8 bases at V and 1 base at J, with 6 bases in the middle. Germline V lookup: CDR1 MDHEN, CDR2 SYDVKM. The CDR3 consists of 12 residues. The CDR3 reads CASLGSNQPQHF. The CDR3 region has the DNA TGTGCCAGCCTGGGGAGCAATCAGCCCCAGCATTTT.

V and J are TRBV7-9 and TRBJ2-7; D unresolved. CDR3 length: 14 residues. The V end was cut by 5 bases, the J end by 2 bases, with 13 bases between. The germline CDR1 and CDR2 sequences are SEHNR and FQNEAQ (reference sequence). The chain's CDR3 is CASSPSGPTYEQYF. CDR3 in DNA: TGTGCCAGCAGCCCCTCCGGGCCCACCTACGAGCAGTACTTC. Complete variable domain (other parts from reference TRBV7-9 and TRBJ2-7): DTGVSQNPRHKITKRGQNVTFRCDPISEHNRLYWYRQTLGQGPEFLTYFQNEAQLEKSRLLSDRFSAERPKGSFSTLEIQRTEQGDSAMYLCASSPSGPTYEQYFGPGTRLTVT.

V and J are TRBV7-2 and TRBJ2-7; 8 bases are shared with TRBD2. J lost 2 bases, V lost 1 base, and 4 bases had no gene match. The germline V gene has CDR1 SGHTA and CDR2 FQGNSA. CDR3 length: 15 amino acids. The CDR3 spells CASSLVSGGPYEQYV. The CDR3 DNA follows: TGTGCCAGCAGCTTAGTGAGCGGGGGACCCTACGAGCAGTACGTC.

This clonotype was detected only a few times. The chain recombines TRBV27 with TRBJ2-7; weak D call: TRBD1 (6 bases). This CDR3 is built from 14 residues. Trimming left V 3 bases short and J 6 bases short, with 15 bases between. The V gene's germline CDR1 is MNHEY and CDR2 SMNVEV (reference sequence). This chain's CDR3 is CASSFEGGSVEQYF. CDR3 sequence (DNA): TGTGCCAGCAGTTTCGAAGGGGGATCCGTCGAGCAGTACTTC.

This clonotype was found a few times. DNA of the CDR3: TGTGCCAGCAGTTACACCGGGACAGGGACGGATGAGCAGTTCTTC. Translation gives CASSYTGTGTDEQFF. The V and J genes are TRBV12-3 or TRBV12-4 and TRBJ2-1; 9 nucleotides match TRBD1. The J segment lost 8 bases and the V segment lost 4 bases, leaving 9 bases of the junction unmatched. CDR3 size: 15 residues.

The genes are TRBV20-1 and TRBJ2-1, with a weak D call TRBD1 (6 bases). Between the trimmed V and J ends, which lost 0 bases and 9 bases, there was a span of 21 bases. The CDR3 totals 16 residues. CDR1 is DFQATT, CDR2 SNEGSKA, per germline (reference sequence). The CDR3 protein is CSARDRKQGSLFEQFF. The CDR3 region has the DNA TGCAGTGCTAGAGATCGAAAACAGGGAAGTTTGTTTGAGCAGTTCTTC.

This clonotype was found once. V usage is TRBV20-1 and J usage is TRBJ1-4, with D hard to call. Germline lookup yields CDR1 DFQATT and CDR2 SNEGSKA (reference sequence). The CDR3 has 11 amino acids. V shed 5 bases and J shed 11 bases, with 12 bases lying between them. In nucleotides, the CDR3 is TGCAGTGCTGCGACCCAGGCTAAACTGTTTTTT. Translated, it gives CSAATQAKLFF.

This clonotype occurred a few times. The CDR3 nucleotides are TGTGCCAGCAGCTTAGCGGCTAGCGGGGGTATTAGCTCCTACAATGAGCAGTTCTTC. This gives the protein CASSLAASGGISSYNEQFF. The chain links TRBV7-6 to TRBJ2-1; 10 nucleotides line up with TRBD2. The CDR3 is 19 amino acids. V lost 0 bases, J lost 0 bases, and 8 bases stayed unmatched. CDR1 SGHVS and CDR2 FNYEAQ come from the germline V gene.

The rearrangement uses TRBV6-2 or TRBV6-3 and TRBJ2-1; D may correspond to TRBD1 or TRBD2 (5 bases each). This CDR3 is built from 12 residues. From germline, CDR1 is MNHEY and CDR2 SVGEGT. Trimming pared 5 bases from V and 6 bases from J, leaving 8 bases between. The CDR3 loop reads CASSRDPNEQFF. CDR3 DNA: TGTGCCAGCAGTCGGGACCCCAATGAGCAGTTCTTC.

The table lists this clonotype with a few counts. The chain joins TRBV20-1 to TRBJ2-7; possible D gene TRBD2, 6 bases. The V end lost 7 bases, the J end lost 4 bases, and 11 bases lay between the germline ends. The CDR3 loop spans 11 amino acids. CDR1 is DFQATT, CDR2 SNEGSKA, per germline (reference sequence). The CDR3: CSGAEGYEQYF. The CDR3 DNA sequence: TGCAGTGGAGCGGAGGGTTACGAGCAGTACTTC.